Shown below are 21 T cell receptor beta chains from a single sample sequenced in a study of vaccination effects on CD4 cells after COVID-19 (dated by TCRdb to the early 2020s). Their antigens are not known. In the ViraFEST assay, PBMC were stimulated with viral peptide pools, and antigen-specific CD4+ T cell clonotypes were then identified by expansion using TCR sequencing. After around 10 days of culture, CD4+ T cells were isolated with the EasySep CD4+ T cell isolation kit. Convalescent patients had PCR-confirmed SARS-CoV-2 infection between March and December 2020, before Alpha, Beta and Delta variants emerged in the United States. Receptors were amplified or captured by the immunoSEQ multiplex PCR assay. This is the immuneACCESS table as TCRdb keeps it, with only in-frame sequences that have V and J called. A part of the clones is gone; compared with another copy, unresolved V genes explain less than half, and the rest is unexplained. This sample lists about 19,000 clones; approximately 74% were detected once. 16% of the sample lies in the top ten.

The specimen was CD4+ T cells from PBMCs cultured with SARS-CoV-2 spike peptides, collected before COVID-19 vaccination. The meaning of the sample's cell subset or site label: SARS-CoV-2 spike overlapping peptide pool stimulation. The receptor source for this set is a human donor who had a prior SARS-CoV-2 infection.

V gene TRBV4-3 combines with J gene TRBJ2-2; tentative D call: TRBD2 (7 bases). V lost 0 bases and J lost 5, with 13 bases in between. CDR3 length equals 16 residues. CDR1 and CDR2 from the germline V gene are LGHNA and YSLEER. Here the CDR3 DNA reads TGCGCCAGCAGCCAAGATCTAAGGGGGGGTACCGGGGAGCTGTTTTTT. The encoded protein is CASSQDLRGGTGELFF.

V and J are TRBV7-2 and TRBJ2-5; no clear D gene. The CDR3 sequence is 14 residues long. Germline CDR1 is SGHTA and CDR2 is FQGNSA. Trimming cost V 1 base and J 4 bases, with 10 bases left between them. CDR3 bases: TGTGCCAGCAGCTTAGTCGCGGCATCAGAGACCCAGTACTTC. This encodes CASSLVAASETQYF.

The V gene is TRBV11-1, the J gene TRBJ2-1; D is ambiguous. CDR1 SGHAT and CDR2 FQDESV come from the germline V gene (reference sequence). Trimming took 5 bases from V and 4 from J, leaving 18 bases between them. The CDR3 covers 16 residues. The CDR3 is CASSHPWISVYNEQFF. The DNA for the CDR3 is TGTGCCAGCAGCCACCCTTGGATTTCAGTATACAATGAGCAGTTCTTC.

In DNA, the CDR3 is TGTGCCAGCAGTGCACCGGGACAGGGGGCTGGTGGCTACACCTTC. This sequence encodes CASSAPGQGAGGYTF. The V gene is TRBV2, the J gene TRBJ1-2; 12 nucleotides agree with TRBD1. This CDR3 is built from 15 residues. Germline assignment: CDR1 SNHLY and CDR2 FYNNEI. V shed 4 bases, J shed 7 bases, and the junction held 7 bases outside the gene matches.

This rearrangement joins TRBV7-9 to TRBJ1-1; D gene unclear. This CDR3 is built from 12 residues. V lost 8 bases to trimming and J lost 1 base, with 8 bases between them. Germline CDR1 and CDR2: SEHNR and FQNEAQ (reference sequence). The CDR3 here is CASPNENTEAFF. In DNA form, the CDR3 reads TGTGCCAGCCCGAATGAGAACACTGAAGCTTTCTTT.

This clone is categorized as medium-sized (0.01 to 0.1%). This chain links TRBV19 with TRBJ2-1; D ambiguous. V was clipped by 3 bases and J by 1 base, with 13 bases between them. The CDR3 is 16 residues long. Germline CDR1 is LNHDA and CDR2 is SQIVND (reference sequence). The CDR3 reads CASSIRSTLSYNEQFF. The DNA of the CDR3 is TGTGCCAGTAGTATTCGGAGTACCCTTTCCTACAATGAGCAGTTCTTC.

The V call is TRBV5-1, the J call TRBJ2-5; TRBD1 matches at 8 bases. Germline-derived CDR1 and CDR2 are SGHRS and YFSETQ. The CDR3 loop spans 14 amino acids. V shed 5 bases and J 3 bases; nucleotides not matched to a gene: 6. The CDR3 region is CASRIGTGEETQYF. CDR3 coding DNA: TGCGCCAGCAGGATAGGGACAGGAGAAGAGACCCAGTACTTC.

This clone has a handful of counts. This chain links TRBV19 with TRBJ1-3, with 8 positions matching TRBD1. The ends lost 2 bases at V and 0 bases at J; junction bases unmatched: 3. CDR1 is LNHDA, CDR2 SQIVND, per germline (reference sequence). The length of the CDR3 is 16 residues. CDR3 sequence: CASSIQGAFSGNTIYF. The CDR3, as DNA: TGTGCCAGTAGTATACAGGGGGCCTTCTCTGGAAACACCATATATTTT.

This clone was picked up a small number of times. The chain carries TRBV3-1 (or the pseudogene TRBV3-2) and TRBJ2-1; D is perhaps TRBD2 (7 bases). Trimming left V 0 bases short and J 8 bases short, with 11 bases between. The CDR3 consists of 14 residues. Germline V gene sequence: CDR1 LGHDT, CDR2 YNNKEL (reference sequence). For the CDR3, the DNA is TGTGCCAGCAGCCAAGAGGGGGGGGCGGATGAGCAGTTCTTC. Translating it yields CASSQEGGADEQFF.

V and J are TRBV29-1 and TRBJ1-2, with D perhaps TRBD1 (6 bases). In germline, CDR1 is SQVTM, CDR2 ANQGSEA. V was clipped by 4 bases and J by 2 bases, with 11 bases between them. This CDR3 is built from 13 residues. The CDR3 DNA reads TGCAGCGTTGGGACAGATATGAACTATGGCTACACCTTC. Translated: CSVGTDMNYGYTF. The full variable domain, rest sourced from reference TRBV29-1 and TRBJ1-2, is SAVISQKPSRDICQRGTSLTIQCQVDSQVTMMFWYRQQPGQSLTLIATANQGSEATYESGFVIDKFPISRPNLTFSTLTVSNMSPEDSSIYLCSVGTDMNYGYTFGSGTRLTVV.

The V gene is TRBV12-3 or TRBV12-4, the J gene TRBJ1-1; D is unresolved. With 5 bases removed from V and 6 bases from J, the gap between germline ends came to 13 bases. The CDR3 runs to 13 residues. CDR3 sequence reads: CASSPFRRSEAFF. The CDR3 DNA is TGTGCCAGCAGTCCCTTCCGGAGGTCTGAAGCTTTCTTT.

J is TRBJ2-3 and V is TRBV7-9; 8 nucleotides align to TRBD1. Germline V gives CDR1 SEHNR, CDR2 FQNEAQ (reference sequence). This CDR3 is built from 14 residues. Trimming cost V 5 bases and J 4 bases; bases outside gene matches: 5. The CDR3 region is CASSLGQAADTQYF. CDR3 in DNA: TGTGCCAGCAGCCTGGGACAGGCTGCAGATACGCAGTATTTT. The full variable domain, rest sourced from reference TRBV7-9 and TRBJ2-3, is DTGVSQNPRHKITKRGQNVTFRCDPISEHNRLYWYRQTLGQGPEFLTYFQNEAQLEKSRLLSDRFSAERPKGSFSTLEIQRTEQGDSAMYLCASSLGQAADTQYFGPGTRLTVL.

This sequence joins TRBV5-6 and TRBJ1-2, with D unclear. V was trimmed by 0 bases and J by 5 bases, leaving 8 bases between them. The CDR3 extends over 13 amino acids. CDR1 is SGHDT and CDR2 is YYEEEE in the germline V gene. The DNA for the CDR3 is TGTGCCAGCAGCTTGGGGTCGTCTTATGGCTACACCTTC. Amino acid sequence: CASSLGSSYGYTF.

The CDR3, as DNA: TGTGCCAGCAGCCGAAGGACTAGCGGGGGGGTAGCCAAAAACATTCAGTACTTC. It translates to CASSRRTSGGVAKNIQYF. This sequence joins TRBV11-2 and TRBJ2-4; 15 nucleotides line up with TRBD2. J was trimmed by 0 bases and V by 5 bases; bases with no gene match: 5. Germline V gene lookup returns CDR1 SGHAT and CDR2 FQNNGV. CDR3 length: 18 residues.

The rearrangement links TRBV5-4 to TRBJ2-2; TRBD1 is a possible D gene (5 bases). This CDR3 spans 15 amino acids. V was cut by 5 bases and J by 6 bases, with 17 bases left in between. Germline values: CDR1 SGHNT, CDR2 YYREEE (reference sequence). The CDR3 DNA follows: TGTGCCAGCAGAACAGGACCCACCCGGGCCGGGGAGCTGTTTTTT. Protein sequence: CASRTGPTRAGELFF.

The genes are TRBV12-5 and TRBJ1-2; 7 bases map to TRBD1. Germline assignment: CDR1 LGHNT and CDR2 FRNRAP. J gave up 1 base and V 6 bases, and 8 bases lay outside the gene matches. The CDR3 extends over 15 amino acids. CDR3 nucleotide sequence: TGTGCTAGTGGAGAGCGGGACAGCCTTAACTATGGCTACACCTTC. Translating it yields CASGERDSLNYGYTF. Variable domain in full (rest from reference TRBV12-5 and TRBJ1-2): DARVTQTPRHKVTEMGQEVTMRCQPILGHNTVFWYRQTMMQGLELLAYFRNRAPLDDSGMPKDRFSAEMPDATLATLKIQPSEPRDSAVYFCASGERDSLNYGYTFGSGTRLTVV.

The chain couples TRBV4-2 to TRBJ1-2; possibly TRBD1 for D (5 bases). The CDR3 extends over 13 amino acids. CDR1 and CDR2 from the germline V gene are LGHNA and YNFKEQ. V lost 4 bases to trimming and J lost 5 bases, with 11 bases between them. The CDR3 nucleotides read TGTGCCAGCAGCCGGGACTTGGGATATGGCTACACCTTC. This sequence encodes CASSRDLGYGYTF.

This clone appeared once. The chain is built from TRBV21-1 and TRBJ1-4; the table's D call TRBD1 went unverified against the DNA. TRBV21-1 is a recognized pseudogene. The length of the CDR3 is 15 residues. CDR3 loop: CASSKGGGTNEKLFF. In DNA, the CDR3 is TGTGCCAGCAGCAAAGGAGGGGGAACTAATGAAAAACTGTTTTTT.

By sample fraction, this clone is large. This chain joins TRBV2 and TRBJ2-3; no clear D. Germline loops: CDR1 SNHLY, CDR2 FYNNEI. CDR3 size: 14 residues. V dropped 6 bases and J dropped 1 base, with 11 bases sitting between them. The CDR3: CASSAERGTDTQYF. CDR3 in DNA: TGTGCCAGCAGCGCTGAAAGGGGCACAGATACGCAGTATTTT.

This clone was counted only a few times. This CDR3 reads CAWSSPGITSTDTQYF. In nucleotides, the CDR3 is TGTGCCTGGAGTTCCCCAGGGATTACTAGCACAGATACGCAGTATTTT. J is TRBJ2-3 and V is TRBV30; TRBD1 is a possible D gene (5 bases). Germline CDR1 is GTSNPN and CDR2 is SVGIG (reference sequence). The CDR3 consists of 16 residues. Trimming took 2 bases from V and 0 from J, leaving 15 bases between them.

In this sample, this clone turned up a few times. The chain is built from TRBV4-2 and TRBJ1-6; 9 nucleotides agree with TRBD1. Germline values: CDR1 LGHNA, CDR2 YNFKEQ. V lost 1 base to trimming and J lost 4 bases; unmatched junction nucleotides: 5. This CDR3 comprises 17 residues. As DNA, the CDR3 is TGTGCCAGCAGCCAAGGACGACAGGGGGGTTATAATTCACCCCTCCACTTT. Translating gives CASSQGRQGGYNSPLHF.